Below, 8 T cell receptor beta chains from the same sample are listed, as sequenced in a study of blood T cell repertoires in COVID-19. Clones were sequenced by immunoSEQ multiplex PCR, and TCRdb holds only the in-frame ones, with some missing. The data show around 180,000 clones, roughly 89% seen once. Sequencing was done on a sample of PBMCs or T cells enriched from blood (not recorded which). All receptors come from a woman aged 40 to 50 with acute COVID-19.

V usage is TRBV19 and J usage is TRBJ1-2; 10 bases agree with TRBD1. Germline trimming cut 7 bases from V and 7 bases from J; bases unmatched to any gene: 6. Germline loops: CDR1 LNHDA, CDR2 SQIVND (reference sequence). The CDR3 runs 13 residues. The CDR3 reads CASKRQGAVGYTF. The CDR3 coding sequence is TGTGCCAGTAAGAGACAGGGGGCCGTTGGCTACACCTTC.

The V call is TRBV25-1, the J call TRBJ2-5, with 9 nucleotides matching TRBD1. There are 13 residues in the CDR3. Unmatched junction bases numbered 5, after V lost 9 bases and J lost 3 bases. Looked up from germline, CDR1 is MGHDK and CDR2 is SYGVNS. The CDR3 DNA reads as TGTGCCAGGCCACAGGGGGCGGAAGAGACCCAGTACTTC. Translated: CARPQGAEETQYF.

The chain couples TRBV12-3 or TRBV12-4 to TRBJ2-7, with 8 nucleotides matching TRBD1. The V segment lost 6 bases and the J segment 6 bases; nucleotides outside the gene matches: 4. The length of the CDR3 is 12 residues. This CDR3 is CASSLQGVEQYF. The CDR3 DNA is TGTGCCAGCAGCCTACAGGGGGTCGAGCAGTACTTC.

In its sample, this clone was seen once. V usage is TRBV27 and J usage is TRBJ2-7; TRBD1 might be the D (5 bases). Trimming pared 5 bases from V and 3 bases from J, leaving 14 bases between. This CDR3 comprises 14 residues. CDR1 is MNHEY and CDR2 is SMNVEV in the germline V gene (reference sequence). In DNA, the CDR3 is TGTGCCAGCAGTCGTAATCCCAGGGACTACGAGCAGTACTTC. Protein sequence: CASSRNPRDYEQYF.

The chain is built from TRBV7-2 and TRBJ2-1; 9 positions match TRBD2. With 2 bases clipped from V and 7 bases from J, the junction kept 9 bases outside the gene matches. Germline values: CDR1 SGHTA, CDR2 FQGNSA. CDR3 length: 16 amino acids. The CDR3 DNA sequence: TGTGCCAGCAGCTTAAACCCGGGACTAGCTCGAAATGAGCAGTTCTTC. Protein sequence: CASSLNPGLARNEQFF. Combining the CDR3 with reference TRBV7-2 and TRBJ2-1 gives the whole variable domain GAGVSQSPSNKVTEKGKDVELRCDPISGHTALYWYRQSLGQGLEFLIYFQGNSAPDKSGLPSDRFSAERTGGSVSTLTIQRTQQEDSAVYLCASSLNPGLARNEQFFGPGTRLTVL.

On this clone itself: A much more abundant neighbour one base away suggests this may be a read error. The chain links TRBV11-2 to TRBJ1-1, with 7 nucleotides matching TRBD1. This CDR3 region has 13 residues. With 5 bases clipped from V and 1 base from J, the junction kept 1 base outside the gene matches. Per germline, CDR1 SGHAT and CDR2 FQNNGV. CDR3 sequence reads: CASSRTGNTEAFF. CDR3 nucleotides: TGTGCCAGCAGCCGGACAGGGAACACTGAAGCTTTCTTT.

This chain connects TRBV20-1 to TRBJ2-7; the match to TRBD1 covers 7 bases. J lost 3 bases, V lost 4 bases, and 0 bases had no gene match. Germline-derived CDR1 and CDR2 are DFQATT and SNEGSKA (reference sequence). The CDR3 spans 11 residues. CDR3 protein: CSANRGYEQYF. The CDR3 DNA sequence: TGCAGTGCTAACAGGGGCTACGAGCAGTACTTC.

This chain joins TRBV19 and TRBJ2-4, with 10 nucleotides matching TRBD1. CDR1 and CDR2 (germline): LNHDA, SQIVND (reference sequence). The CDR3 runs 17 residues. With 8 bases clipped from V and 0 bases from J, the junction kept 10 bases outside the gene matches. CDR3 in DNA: TGTGCCAGTGGAAGAATAGGGACAGGGGAAGCCAAAAACATTCAGTACTTC. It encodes CASGRIGTGEAKNIQYF. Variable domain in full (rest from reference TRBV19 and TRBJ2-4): DGGITQSPKYLFRKEGQNVTLSCEQNLNHDAMYWYRQDPGQGLRLIYYSQIVNDFQKGDIAEGYSVSREKKESFPLTVTSAQKNPTAFYLCASGRIGTGEAKNIQYFGAGTRLSVL.